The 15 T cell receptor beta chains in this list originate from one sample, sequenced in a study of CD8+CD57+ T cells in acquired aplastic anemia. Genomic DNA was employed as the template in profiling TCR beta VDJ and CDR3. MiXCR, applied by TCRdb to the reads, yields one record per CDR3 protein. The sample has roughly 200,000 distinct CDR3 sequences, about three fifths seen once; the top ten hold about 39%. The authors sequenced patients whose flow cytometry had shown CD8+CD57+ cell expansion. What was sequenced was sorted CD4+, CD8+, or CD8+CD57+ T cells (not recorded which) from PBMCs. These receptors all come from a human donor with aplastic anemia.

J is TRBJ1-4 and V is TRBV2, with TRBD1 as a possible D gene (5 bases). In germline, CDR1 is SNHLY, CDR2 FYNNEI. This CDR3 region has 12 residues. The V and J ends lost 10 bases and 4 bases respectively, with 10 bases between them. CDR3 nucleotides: TGTGCCACCTTAGGGGATAATGAAAAACTGTTTTTT. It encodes CATLGDNEKLFF.

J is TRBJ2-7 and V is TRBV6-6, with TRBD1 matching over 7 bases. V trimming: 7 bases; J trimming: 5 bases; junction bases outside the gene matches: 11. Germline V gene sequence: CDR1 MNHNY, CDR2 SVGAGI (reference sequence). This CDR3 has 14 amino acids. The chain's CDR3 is CASIPEDRLNEQYF. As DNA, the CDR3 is TGTGCCAGCATCCCTGAGGACAGGTTGAACGAGCAGTACTTC.

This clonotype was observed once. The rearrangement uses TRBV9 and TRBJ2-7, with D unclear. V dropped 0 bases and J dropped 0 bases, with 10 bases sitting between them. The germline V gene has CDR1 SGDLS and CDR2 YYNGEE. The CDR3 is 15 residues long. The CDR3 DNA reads TGTGCCAGCAGCGTAGCCGCGTACGGCTCCTACGAGCAGTACTTC. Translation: CASSVAAYGSYEQYF.

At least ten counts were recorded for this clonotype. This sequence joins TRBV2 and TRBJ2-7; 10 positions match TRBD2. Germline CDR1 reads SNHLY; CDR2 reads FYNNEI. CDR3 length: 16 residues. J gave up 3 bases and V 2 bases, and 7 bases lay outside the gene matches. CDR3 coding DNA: TGTGCCAGCAGTGAAACCAGCGGGGGGGCCAACTACGAGCAGTACTTC. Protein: CASSETSGGANYEQYF.

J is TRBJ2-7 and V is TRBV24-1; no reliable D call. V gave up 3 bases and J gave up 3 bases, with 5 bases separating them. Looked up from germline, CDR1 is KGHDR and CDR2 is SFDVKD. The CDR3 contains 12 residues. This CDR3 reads CATSDGRYEQYF. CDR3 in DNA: TGTGCCACCAGTGATGGACGCTACGAGCAGTACTTC.

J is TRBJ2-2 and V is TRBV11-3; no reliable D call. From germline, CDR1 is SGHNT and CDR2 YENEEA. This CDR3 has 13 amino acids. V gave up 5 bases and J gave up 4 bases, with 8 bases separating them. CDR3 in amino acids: CASSEDGTGELFF. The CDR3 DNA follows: TGTGCCAGCAGCGAGGACGGCACCGGGGAGCTGTTTTTT.

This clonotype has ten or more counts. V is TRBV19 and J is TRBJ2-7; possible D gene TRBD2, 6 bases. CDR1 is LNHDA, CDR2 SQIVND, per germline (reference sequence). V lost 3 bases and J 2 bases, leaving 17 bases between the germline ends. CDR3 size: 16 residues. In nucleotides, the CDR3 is TGTGCCAGTAGTATTACAGCGACGGGGGAAGCCTACGAGCAGTACTTC. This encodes CASSITATGEAYEQYF. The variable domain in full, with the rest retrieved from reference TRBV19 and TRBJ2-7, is DGGITQSPKYLFRKEGQNVTLSCEQNLNHDAMYWYRQDPGQGLRLIYYSQIVNDFQKGDIAEGYSVSREKKESFPLTVTSAQKNPTAFYLCASSITATGEAYEQYFGPGTRLTVT.

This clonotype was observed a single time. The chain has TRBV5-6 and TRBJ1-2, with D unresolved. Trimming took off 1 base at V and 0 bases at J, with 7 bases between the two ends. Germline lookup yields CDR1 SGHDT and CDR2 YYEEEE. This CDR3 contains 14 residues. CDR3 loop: CASSLPGANYGYTF. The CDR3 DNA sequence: TGTGCCAGCAGCTTGCCTGGTGCTAACTATGGCTACACCTTC.

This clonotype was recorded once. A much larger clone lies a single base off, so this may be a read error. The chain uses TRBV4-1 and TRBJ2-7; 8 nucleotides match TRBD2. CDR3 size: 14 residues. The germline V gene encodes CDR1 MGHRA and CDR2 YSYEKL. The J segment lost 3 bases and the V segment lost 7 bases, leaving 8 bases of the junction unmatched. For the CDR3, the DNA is TGCGCCAGCACGGGGGGGGGGCCGAACTACGAGCAGTACTTC. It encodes CASTGGGPNYEQYF.

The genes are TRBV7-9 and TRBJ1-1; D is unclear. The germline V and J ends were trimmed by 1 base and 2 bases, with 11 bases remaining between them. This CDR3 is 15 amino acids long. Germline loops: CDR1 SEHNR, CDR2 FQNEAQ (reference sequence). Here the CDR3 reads CASSLGGSSNTEAFF. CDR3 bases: TGTGCCAGCAGCTTAGGGGGATCCTCAAACACTGAAGCTTTCTTT.

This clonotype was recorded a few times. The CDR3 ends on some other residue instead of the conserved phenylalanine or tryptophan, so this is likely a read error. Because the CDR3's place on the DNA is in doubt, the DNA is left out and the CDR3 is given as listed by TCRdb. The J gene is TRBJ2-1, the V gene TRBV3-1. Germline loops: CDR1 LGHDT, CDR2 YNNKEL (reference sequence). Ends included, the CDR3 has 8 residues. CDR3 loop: CASSLVHG.

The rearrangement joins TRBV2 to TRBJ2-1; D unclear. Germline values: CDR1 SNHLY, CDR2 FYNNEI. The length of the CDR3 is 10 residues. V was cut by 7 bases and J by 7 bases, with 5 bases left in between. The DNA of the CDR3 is TGTGCCAGCATGAGAAATGAGCAGTTCTTC. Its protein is CASMRNEQFF.

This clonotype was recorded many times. The CDR3 region has the DNA TGTGCCAGCAGCCAAAATACGGGACAGGACACCTACGAGCAGTACTTC. Its translation: CASSQNTGQDTYEQYF. The rearrangement joins TRBV4-2 to TRBJ2-7, with TRBD1 identical over 8 bases. Germline V gene sequence: CDR1 LGHNA, CDR2 YNFKEQ. V lost 2 bases and J lost 2; bases outside the gene matches: 8. The CDR3 consists of 16 residues.

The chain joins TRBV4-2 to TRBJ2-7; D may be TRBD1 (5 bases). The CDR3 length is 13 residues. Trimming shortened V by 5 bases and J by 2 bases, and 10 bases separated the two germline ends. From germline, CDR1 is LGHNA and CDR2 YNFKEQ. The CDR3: CASSVDSAYEQYF. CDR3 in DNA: TGTGCCAGCAGCGTAGACAGTGCCTACGAGCAGTACTTC.

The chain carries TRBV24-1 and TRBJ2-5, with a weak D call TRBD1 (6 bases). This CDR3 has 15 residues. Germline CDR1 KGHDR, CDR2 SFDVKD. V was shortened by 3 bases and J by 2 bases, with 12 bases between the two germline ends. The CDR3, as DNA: TGTGCCACCAGTGATGAACAGGGTCCACAAGAGACCCAGTACTTC. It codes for CATSDEQGPQETQYF.